This TCR beta chain was obtained from a study of cytomegalovirus exposure and HLA in healthy donors. At the level of the study: The study's early data release held around 85 million unique TCRs from HLA-typed donors.

V gave up 1 base and J gave up 2 bases, with 9 bases separating them. The CDR3 has 14 residues. The germline V gene has CDR1 LNHDA and CDR2 SQIVND (reference sequence). As for this clone: Its antigen is not identified.

The study ran its PCR with 60 Vbeta and 13 Jbeta primers. Measured with immunoSEQ multiplex PCR; TCRdb has only the in-frame clones, and not every one. This sample yields some 95,000 clones, of which roughly two thirds are seen a single time; 1.2% belongs to the top ten. Study findings and constraints: Per published accounts, TCR beta sequences correctly predicted the HLA-A and HLA-B alleles of most subjects. Prior analysis indicated that the majority of TCR beta V segments exhibited productivity approximately 90% or approximately 30% of the time. For presence/absence analyses, sequencing depth was assumed to be roughly uniform across donors.

This sequence joins TRBV19 and TRBJ2-7, with a weak D call TRBD2 (5 bases). This sequence was found in a female donor in good health and CMV-seronegative. Sample: PBMCs. Here the CDR3 DNA reads TGTGCCAGTAGTATAGTTGGGAGAACCTACGAGCAGTACTTC. As protein: CASSIVGRTYEQYF.